The clone carrying this T cell receptor beta chain was found a few times. As yet, its antigen is unknown. This sample is drawn from a study of CD8 T cells in ankylosing spondylitis. Study observations and caveats: A motif in TCR beta, a set of fewer than ten highly homologous variants, appeared characteristic of ankylosing spondylitis blood.

J gave up 7 bases and V 6 bases, and 7 bases lay outside the gene matches. The CDR3 spans 12 residues. Germline V gene data show CDR1 as DFQATT and CDR2 as SNEGSKA (reference sequence). TCRdb reprocessed the 5' RACE reads via MiXCR and lists one record per CDR3 protein. The profile shows approximately 100,000 distinct CDR3 sequences, around 24% of them singletons. The V gene is TRBV20-1, the J gene TRBJ1-2; 8 bases agree with TRBD1. The sequenced sample was synovial fluid, either unsorted or a sorted T cell fraction (not recorded which). This sequence was found in a male donor with ankylosing spondylitis. CDR3 DNA sequence: TGCAGTGCGGTACAGGGGGAGGTTGGCTACACCTTC. It is translated as CSAVQGEVGYTF.